The rows below give T cell receptor beta chains drawn from one sample of a study of cytomegalovirus exposure and HLA in healthy donors. The assay was immunoSEQ multiplex PCR, and TCRdb's table has in-frame clones only and misses some. The table records approximately 150,000 clones, roughly 80% of them present only once. The sample comprised PBMCs. The receptor set was obtained from a man aged 35-49 years in good health and CMV-seropositive. Each CDR3 is given with its conserved first and last residue. A D gene is named only where the DNA matches it firmly. Only some rows state a clone size, as once, few, many or a class for expanded clones.

CDR3nt: TGTGCCAGCAGAATCCACGGCAGGTACGAGCAGTACTTC
CDR3aa: CASRIHGRYEQYF
d_gene: .
abundance: .
v_gene: TRBV28
j_gene: TRBJ2-7

CDR3nt: TGTGCCAGCGGTTCGGGGGGTTATGGCTACACCTTC
CDR3aa: CASGSGGYGYTF
d_gene: .
abundance: .
v_gene: TRBV13
j_gene: TRBJ1-2

CDR3nt: TGTGCCAGCAGCCCGGGACTAGCGGGAGGGCCAGACTACGAGCAGTACTTC
CDR3aa: CASSPGLAGGPDYEQYF
d_gene: TRBD2
abundance: .
v_gene: TRBV9
j_gene: TRBJ2-7

CDR3nt: TGTGCCAGCAGCTTCGGCAGGACGTCAGCGGGGGCTACCGATGTTAGCACAGATACGCAGTATTTT
CDR3aa: CASSFGRTSAGATDVSTDTQYF
d_gene: TRBD2
abundance: once
v_gene: TRBV7-8
j_gene: TRBJ2-3

CDR3nt: TGTGCCAGCAGCGTGCACCTGGGACTAGCGGGTCGGTACGAGCAGTACTTC
CDR3aa: CASSVHLGLAGRYEQYF
d_gene: TRBD2
abundance: .
v_gene: TRBV5-6
j_gene: TRBJ2-7

CDR3nt: TGTGCCAGCAGCCAGCTAAGGGGTTTCACTGAAGCTTTCTTT
CDR3aa: CASSQLRGFTEAFF
d_gene: .
abundance: .
v_gene: TRBV4-2
j_gene: TRBJ1-1

CDR3nt: TGTGCCAGCAGCCTACAGGGGGCTGACACTGAAGCTTTCTTT
CDR3aa: CASSLQGADTEAFF
d_gene: TRBD1
abundance: once
v_gene: TRBV7-6
j_gene: TRBJ1-1

CDR3nt: TGTGCCAGCAGCGTTTCCCATAGCGGGGGTAGCACAGATACGCAGTATTTT
CDR3aa: CASSVSHSGGSTDTQYF
d_gene: TRBD2
abundance: .
v_gene: TRBV9
j_gene: TRBJ2-3

CDR3nt: TGTGCCAGCAGTTTAAGGCGACAGGTGCGTATCACAGATACGCAGTATTTT
CDR3aa: CASSLRRQVRITDTQYF
d_gene: .
abundance: .
v_gene: TRBV28
j_gene: TRBJ2-3

CDR3nt: TGTGCCAGTAGTGTAGCGGAGATATACAATGAGCAGTTCTTC
CDR3aa: CASSVAEIYNEQFF
d_gene: .
abundance: .
v_gene: TRBV19
j_gene: TRBJ2-1

CDR3nt: TGTGCCAGCAGCATATTTACAGGGGATCGCGAGCAGTACTTC
CDR3aa: CASSIFTGDREQYF
d_gene: TRBD1
abundance: .
v_gene: TRBV5-4
j_gene: TRBJ2-7

CDR3nt: TGTGCCAGCTTTGGAGTGGCAGGGTTGCACACTGAAGCTTTCTTT
CDR3aa: CASFGVAGLHTEAFF
d_gene: .
abundance: .
v_gene: TRBV28
j_gene: TRBJ1-1

CDR3nt: TGTGCCAGCAGCCAGACTAGCGGGAGGGCCGGGAGGCAAGAGACCCAGTACTTC
CDR3aa: CASSQTSGRAGRQETQYF
d_gene: TRBD2
abundance: .
v_gene: TRBV5-4
j_gene: TRBJ2-5

CDR3nt: TGTGCCAGCAGTTATTTCGGGAGGGACGAGCAGTACTTC
CDR3aa: CASSYFGRDEQYF
d_gene: TRBD2
abundance: .
v_gene: TRBV6-5
j_gene: TRBJ2-7

CDR3nt: TGCGCCAGCAGCTTGTTAGACAGCGCTCAAGATGAGCAGTTCTTC
CDR3aa: CASSLLDSAQDEQFF
d_gene: .
abundance: few
v_gene: TRBV5-1
j_gene: TRBJ2-1

CDR3nt: TGTGCCAGCAGCTTAGAACAAAAGCCAGGCTACGAGCAGTACTTC
CDR3aa: CASSLEQKPGYEQYF
d_gene: .
abundance: .
v_gene: TRBV7-9
j_gene: TRBJ2-7

CDR3nt: TGTGCCAGCTCACCACCATCTCAGGACGAGCAGTACTTC
CDR3aa: CASSPPSQDEQYF
d_gene: .
abundance: few
v_gene: TRBV18
j_gene: TRBJ2-7

CDR3nt: TGTGCCAGTAGTTACGGGAGTCCCTCCTACAATGAGCAGTTCTTC
CDR3aa: CASSYGSPSYNEQFF
d_gene: .
abundance: .
v_gene: TRBV19
j_gene: TRBJ2-1

CDR3nt: TGTGCCAGCAGCCCTATGACTAGCGGGCCAACCTACGAGCAGTACTTC
CDR3aa: CASSPMTSGPTYEQYF
d_gene: TRBD2
abundance: .
v_gene: TRBV7-6
j_gene: TRBJ2-7

CDR3nt: TGTGCCTGGAAGGACGCAGGGCTGGTTCCAGAAGCTTTCTTT
CDR3aa: CAWKDAGLVPEAFF
d_gene: .
abundance: .
v_gene: TRBV30
j_gene: TRBJ1-1

CDR3nt: TGCGCCAGCAGCTTGGGCCAAAGAGACACCATATATTTT
CDR3aa: CASSLGQRDTIYF
d_gene: .
abundance: .
v_gene: TRBV5-1
j_gene: TRBJ1-3

CDR3nt: TGTGCCAGCACCCCGGACTTTATTTACGAGCAGTACTTC
CDR3aa: CASTPDFIYEQYF
d_gene: .
abundance: .
v_gene: TRBV28
j_gene: TRBJ2-7

CDR3nt: TGTGCCAGCAGCCCCGGGACTCCCCAAGAGACCCAGTACTTC
CDR3aa: CASSPGTPQETQYF
d_gene: .
abundance: .
v_gene: TRBV7-3
j_gene: TRBJ2-5

CDR3nt: TGTGCCAGCAGCCCGGGGTGGGAGCAGTACTTC
CDR3aa: CASSPGWEQYF
d_gene: .
abundance: .
v_gene: TRBV27
j_gene: TRBJ2-5

CDR3nt: TGTGCCAGCAGCAGCGGGTGGGGACCTAATGAGCAGTTCTTC
CDR3aa: CASSSGWGPNEQFF
d_gene: .
abundance: .
v_gene: TRBV7-2
j_gene: TRBJ2-1

CDR3nt: TGTGCCAGCAGTTTGGACAGGGGTGCCTACGAGCAGTACTTC
CDR3aa: CASSLDRGAYEQYF
d_gene: TRBD1
abundance: .
v_gene: TRBV27
j_gene: TRBJ2-7

CDR3nt: TGCGCCAGCAGCTCCGGGGCTGCGGGAGCCGGCACAGATACGCAGTATTTT
CDR3aa: CASSSGAAGAGTDTQYF
d_gene: TRBD2
abundance: .
v_gene: TRBV5-1
j_gene: TRBJ2-3

CDR3nt: TGTGCCAGCAGCACGACAGGAGCCCCTGAAAAACTGTTTTTT
CDR3aa: CASSTTGAPEKLFF
d_gene: .
abundance: many
v_gene: TRBV5-6
j_gene: TRBJ1-4

CDR3nt: TGTGCCAGCAGCTTAGGGTCCTACGAGCAGTACTTC
CDR3aa: CASSLGSYEQYF
d_gene: .
abundance: .
v_gene: TRBV7-9
j_gene: TRBJ2-7

CDR3nt: TGTGCCAGCAGCTTAGGGGGAGTGAATGAAAAACTGTTTTTT
CDR3aa: CASSLGGVNEKLFF
d_gene: .
abundance: .
v_gene: TRBV7-9
j_gene: TRBJ1-4

CDR3nt: TGTGCCAGCTCACCACGACCGACAGCAAGAAATTCACCCCTCCACTTT
CDR3aa: CASSPRPTARNSPLHF
d_gene: .
abundance: .
v_gene: TRBV18
j_gene: TRBJ1-6

CDR3nt: TGTGCCAGCAGCCAAGATCCGACAGGTAGTGAGCAGTACTTC
CDR3aa: CASSQDPTGSEQYF
d_gene: .
abundance: .
v_gene: TRBV4-2
j_gene: TRBJ2-7

CDR3nt: TGTGCCAGCCCTCGATTGGGCGGGGGTAACGAACAGTACTTC
CDR3aa: CASPRLGGGNEQYF
d_gene: TRBD2
abundance: .
v_gene: TRBV27
j_gene: TRBJ2-5

CDR3nt: TGTGCCAGCACCGAGGGTGTTGGGAATTACGAGCAGTACTTC
CDR3aa: CASTEGVGNYEQYF
d_gene: .
abundance: .
v_gene: TRBV28
j_gene: TRBJ2-7

CDR3nt: TGTGCCAGCAGCTTAGCTAGCGGGGGGTACAATGAGCAGTTCTTC
CDR3aa: CASSLASGGYNEQFF
d_gene: TRBD2
abundance: .
v_gene: TRBV7-2
j_gene: TRBJ2-1

CDR3nt: TGTGCTAGTGGTCCGACAGGGGGAAACACCATATATTTT
CDR3aa: CASGPTGGNTIYF
d_gene: TRBD1
abundance: .
v_gene: TRBV12-5
j_gene: TRBJ1-3

CDR3nt: TGTGCCACCAGCGCAGACACCCAAGAGACCCAGTACTTC
CDR3aa: CATSADTQETQYF
d_gene: .
abundance: .
v_gene: TRBV15
j_gene: TRBJ2-5

CDR3nt: TGTGCCAGCAGTTTCCCACAGGGGACCCAAGAGACCCAGTACTTC
CDR3aa: CASSFPQGTQETQYF
d_gene: TRBD1
abundance: .
v_gene: TRBV28
j_gene: TRBJ2-5

CDR3nt: TGTGCCAGCAGTGGAGGGACAGGGGGTACCTACGAGCAGTACTTC
CDR3aa: CASSGGTGGTYEQYF
d_gene: TRBD1
abundance: .
v_gene: TRBV6-1
j_gene: TRBJ2-7

CDR3nt: TGTGCCAGCAGAGCGGGAGGCCAGGGTACGCAGTATTTT
CDR3aa: CASRAGGQGTQYF
d_gene: TRBD2
abundance: .
v_gene: TRBV27
j_gene: TRBJ2-3

CDR3nt: TGTGCCTGGAATGGGGCTTCTGGAAACACCATATATTTT
CDR3aa: CAWNGASGNTIYF
d_gene: .
abundance: .
v_gene: TRBV30
j_gene: TRBJ1-3

CDR3nt: TGTGCCAGCGTGGAGACTAGCGGGCGTCGCGAGCAGTACTTC
CDR3aa: CASVETSGRREQYF
d_gene: TRBD2
abundance: .
v_gene: TRBV2
j_gene: TRBJ2-7

CDR3nt: TGTGCCAGCAGCTTACGGCGCGGGGGGGTCTTAGCCAAAAACATTCAGTACTTC
CDR3aa: CASSLRRGGVLAKNIQYF
d_gene: TRBD2
abundance: .
v_gene: TRBV11-2
j_gene: TRBJ2-4

CDR3nt: TGTGCCAGCAGTGAAGGTAGAGGGCAAGAGACCCAGTACTTC
CDR3aa: CASSEGRGQETQYF
d_gene: .
abundance: few
v_gene: TRBV2
j_gene: TRBJ2-5

CDR3nt: TGTGCCAGCAGCTTATACCTAGCGGGGAGCTCCTACAATGAGCAGTTCTTC
CDR3aa: CASSLYLAGSSYNEQFF
d_gene: TRBD2
abundance: .
v_gene: TRBV5-4
j_gene: TRBJ2-1

CDR3nt: TGTGCCAGCAGCTTGGAGGTAGCGGGAGGGCTAGAGACCCAGTACTTC
CDR3aa: CASSLEVAGGLETQYF
d_gene: TRBD2
abundance: .
v_gene: TRBV5-5
j_gene: TRBJ2-5

CDR3nt: TGTGCCAGCAGAGCCTGGGGCGTTGATTCACCCCTCCACTTT
CDR3aa: CASRAWGVDSPLHF
d_gene: .
abundance: .
v_gene: TRBV6-1
j_gene: TRBJ1-6

CDR3nt: TGTGCCAGCAGCTACGGTACGGACAGCTCCTACAATGAGCAGTTCTTC
CDR3aa: CASSYGTDSSYNEQFF
d_gene: .
abundance: .
v_gene: TRBV11-3
j_gene: TRBJ2-1

CDR3nt: TGCGCCAGCAGTGATAAGGGGGTCAATTCGAACACTGAAGCTTTCTTT
CDR3aa: CASSDKGVNSNTEAFF
d_gene: .
abundance: .
v_gene: TRBV10-1
j_gene: TRBJ1-1

CDR3nt: TGCGCCAGCAGCTTGTGGACAGGGGCGCGGACCTACGAGCAGTACTTC
CDR3aa: CASSLWTGARTYEQYF
d_gene: TRBD1
abundance: .
v_gene: TRBV5-1
j_gene: TRBJ2-7